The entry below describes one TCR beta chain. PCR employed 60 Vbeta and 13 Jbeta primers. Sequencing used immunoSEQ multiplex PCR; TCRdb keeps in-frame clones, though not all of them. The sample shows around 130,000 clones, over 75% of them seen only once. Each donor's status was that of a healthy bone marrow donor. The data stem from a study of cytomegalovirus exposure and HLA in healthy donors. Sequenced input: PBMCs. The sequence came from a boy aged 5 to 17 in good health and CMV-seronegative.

The CDR3 reads CAVQRTGGGGEKLFF. CDR3 sequence (DNA): TGTGCCGTCCAACGAACAGGGGGCGGAGGTGAAAAACTGTTTTTT. The rearrangement uses TRBV19 and TRBJ1-4; 9 bases match TRBD1. CDR3 length: 15 amino acids. Germline-derived CDR1 and CDR2 are LNHDA and SQIVND (reference sequence). J gave up 7 bases and V 11 bases, and 14 bases lay outside the gene matches.